This record covers a single TCR beta chain. The record originates from a study of patients and donors after allogeneic stem cell transplantation. The CDR3 has 18 residues. Trimming removed 0 bases from V and 5 bases from J; junction bases left unmatched: 11. CDR1 is SGHRS and CDR2 is YFSETQ in the germline V gene. TCRdb reanalysed the RT-PCR reads using MiXCR and keeps one entry per CDR3 protein. The sample includes roughly 26,000 distinct CDR3 sequences, over 7% of them seen just once. This TCR was recovered from a human donor who was either an allogeneic HSCT recipient or a stem cell or donor lymphocyte infusion donor (not recorded which). It is not recorded whose cells these are; they may come from a transplant donor. The chain combines TRBV5-1 with TRBJ2-1, with TRBD2 identical over 10 bases. Specimen: blood, either unsorted or a sorted T cell fraction (not recorded which). The CDR3 here is CASSLGPFGLAGDNEQFF. The CDR3 DNA follows: TGCGCCAGCAGCTTGGGACCCTTCGGGCTAGCGGGGGACAATGAGCAGTTCTTC.